The entry below describes one T cell receptor beta chain. Its antigen remains unknown. This beta chain turned up in a library designed for alpha chains; as an off-target read, its abundance says little. The V end was cut by 5 bases, the J end by 2 bases, with 10 bases between. Germline V gene data show CDR1 as MNHEY and CDR2 as SVGEGT. The CDR3 runs 13 residues. This record belongs to a study of glioma-infiltrating T cells. The iRepertoire nested amplicon-rescue multiplex PCR amplified TCR alpha and beta CDR3s from RNA. Tissue mRNA or PBMC total RNA, 100-400 ng, went into one-step reverse transcription and amplification. TCRdb ran MiXCR on the multiplex PCR reads and lists one entry per CDR3 protein. The sample consists of 3,000 to 5,000 distinct CDR3 sequences, 80% to 95% of them appearing once. Findings and limits, study-wide: Non-neoplastic patients had below-expected tissue-blood divergence, while all gliomas exceeded expectation.

The TCR comes from a human donor with low-grade glioma or glioblastoma, undergoing nonglioma brain surgery, or in good health (not recorded which). Sequencing used glioma tissue, nonneoplastic brain tissue, or PBMCs (not recorded which). This chain connects TRBV6-2 or TRBV6-3 to TRBJ2-7, with D perhaps TRBD1 (5 bases). CDR3 sequence (DNA): TGTGCCAGCAGTCGCCAGGGTACCTACGAGCAGTACTTC. This encodes CASSRQGTYEQYF.